The source of this T cell receptor (beta chain) is a study of T cell responses to AZD1222 COVID-19 vaccine. Broader study findings: Most donors were white British and more were female, and clonal diversity was possibly underestimated. Across the whole spike, CD4 TCRs peaked at regions 160-218 and 743-854. Increases in Spike-specific TCR breadth and depth were seen after two AZD1222 doses. Regions left unmutated in variants are reportedly the target of nearly half of spike-specific TCRs.

The V end lost 0 bases, the J end lost 5 bases, and 12 bases lay between the germline ends. CDR1 SGHRS and CDR2 YFSETQ come from the germline V gene. The CDR3 sequence is 15 residues long. Notes on this clone: Its antigen remains unidentified.

Clones were sequenced by immunoSEQ multiplex PCR, and TCRdb holds only the in-frame ones, with some missing. This sample has 45,000 or so clones, with over 80% found just once. J is TRBJ2-1 and V is TRBV5-1, with D possibly called TRBD1 or TRBD2 (5 bases each). The material sequenced was peripheral blood, taken on day 0 of AZD1222 vaccination. The sequence came from an adult in good health. The CDR3: CASSLEWDQNNEQFF. CDR3 bases: TGCGCCAGCAGCTTGGAGTGGGACCAAAACAATGAGCAGTTCTTC.